A selection of T cell receptor beta chains follows, all from one sample in a study of cytomegalovirus exposure and HLA in healthy donors. The assay was immunoSEQ multiplex PCR, and TCRdb's table has in-frame clones only and misses some. The data include 100,000 to 150,000 clones; the top ten clones carry around 2.7%. Sequencing was performed on PBMCs. The receptors shown here come from a man aged 25-45 years in good health and CMV-seronegative. Each CDR3 is given with its conserved first and last residue. A D gene is named only where the DNA matches it firmly.

cdr3_aa: CASSLLAGGPTSYNEQFF
cdr3_nt: TGTGCCAGCAGCCTACTAGCGGGAGGGCCGACATCCTACAATGAGCAGTTCTTC
j_call: TRBJ2-1
d_call: TRBD2
v_call: TRBV5-4

cdr3_aa: CASSRGGFTEAFF
cdr3_nt: TGTGCCAGCAGCCGAGGGGGATTTACTGAAGCTTTCTTT
j_call: TRBJ1-1
d_call: .
v_call: TRBV7-9

cdr3_aa: CASSTGDTVSGANVLTF
cdr3_nt: TGCGCCAGCAGCACAGGTGACACCGTCTCTGGGGCCAACGTCCTGACTTTC
j_call: TRBJ2-6
d_call: .
v_call: TRBV5-1

cdr3_aa: CASSWTSGYEQYF
cdr3_nt: TGTGCCAGCAGTTGGACTAGCGGCTACGAGCAGTACTTC
j_call: TRBJ2-7
d_call: TRBD2
v_call: TRBV5-6

cdr3_aa: CAWSEGGNYGYTF
cdr3_nt: TGTGCCTGGAGTGAAGGCGGCAACTATGGCTACACCTTC
j_call: TRBJ1-2
d_call: .
v_call: TRBV30

cdr3_aa: CASSRFAGGWNEQFF
cdr3_nt: TGTGCCAGCTCACGCTTTGCGGGAGGGTGGAATGAGCAGTTCTTC
j_call: TRBJ2-1
d_call: TRBD2
v_call: TRBV18

cdr3_aa: CASSQRTLSGSYEQYF
cdr3_nt: TGCGCCAGCAGCCAACGAACCCTTAGCGGGAGCTACGAGCAGTACTTC
j_call: TRBJ2-7
d_call: TRBD2
v_call: TRBV4-1

cdr3_aa: CASAEGGFTDTQYF
cdr3_nt: TGTGCCAGCGCGGAGGGGGGGTTCACAGATACGCAGTATTTT
j_call: TRBJ2-3
d_call: .
v_call: TRBV28

cdr3_aa: CASSLAGNSGGYEQFF
cdr3_nt: TGCGCCAGCAGCTTGGCCGGCAATAGCGGGGGCTATGAGCAGTTCTTC
j_call: TRBJ2-1
d_call: TRBD2
v_call: TRBV5-1

cdr3_aa: CASSLAYASGDEQFF
cdr3_nt: TGTGCCAGCAGCTTAGCGTATGCTAGCGGAGATGAGCAGTTCTTC
j_call: TRBJ2-1
d_call: TRBD2
v_call: TRBV7-8

cdr3_aa: CASSLRVRGDTGELFF
cdr3_nt: TGTGCCAGCAGTTTAAGGGTCAGGGGGGACACCGGGGAGCTGTTTTTT
j_call: TRBJ2-2
d_call: .
v_call: TRBV27

cdr3_aa: CASSRDRVVYEQYF
cdr3_nt: TGTGCCAGCAGCCGGGACAGGGTGGTATACGAGCAGTACTTC
j_call: TRBJ2-7
d_call: TRBD1
v_call: TRBV28

cdr3_aa: CASSLVGGSDGYTF
cdr3_nt: TGTGCCAGCAGCTTGGTTGGGGGGAGTGATGGCTACACCTTC
j_call: TRBJ1-2
d_call: .
v_call: TRBV5-6

cdr3_aa: CASSQEQASGYQETQYF
cdr3_nt: TGCGCCAGCAGCCAAGAACAGGCTAGCGGTTACCAAGAGACCCAGTACTTC
j_call: TRBJ2-5
d_call: TRBD2
v_call: TRBV4-1

cdr3_aa: CASSFEANIQYF
cdr3_nt: TGTGCCAGCAGTTTCGAGGCTAACATTCAGTACTTC
j_call: TRBJ2-4
d_call: .
v_call: TRBV28

cdr3_aa: CASSVVRGAETQYF
cdr3_nt: TGTGCCAGCAGCGTAGTCAGGGGGGCAGAGACCCAGTACTTC
j_call: TRBJ2-5
d_call: .
v_call: TRBV5-4

cdr3_aa: CASGEVLLSYEQYF
cdr3_nt: .
j_call: TRBJ2-7
d_call: .
v_call: TRBV6-1

cdr3_aa: CASSVTGGNEKLFF
cdr3_nt: TGTGCCAGCAGCGTGACAGGGGGTAATGAAAAACTGTTTTTT
j_call: TRBJ1-4
d_call: TRBD1
v_call: TRBV9

cdr3_aa: CATSRGRAGGPYEQYF
cdr3_nt: TGTGCCACCAGCAGGGGCCGAGCGGGAGGGCCCTACGAGCAGTACTTC
j_call: TRBJ2-7
d_call: TRBD2
v_call: TRBV15

cdr3_aa: CASSKGGADTQYF
cdr3_nt: TGTGCCAGCAGCAAGGGGGGGGCAGATACGCAGTATTTT
j_call: TRBJ2-3
d_call: .
v_call: TRBV9

cdr3_aa: CASSLDLAQRSYEQYF
cdr3_nt: TGTGCCAGCAGTTTAGACCTAGCGCAGCGCTCCTACGAGCAGTACTTC
j_call: TRBJ2-7
d_call: .
v_call: TRBV28

cdr3_aa: CASSGTPTGGDEQYF
cdr3_nt: TGCGCCAGCAGCGGAACCCCGACAGGGGGCGACGAGCAGTACTTC
j_call: TRBJ2-7
d_call: TRBD1
v_call: TRBV5-1

cdr3_aa: CASSQAGGGPSYEQYF
cdr3_nt: TGCGCCAGCAGCCAAGCGGGAGGGGGCCCTTCCTACGAGCAGTACTTC
j_call: TRBJ2-7
d_call: .
v_call: TRBV4-3

cdr3_aa: CASSQRTGLGGNIQYF
cdr3_nt: TGTGCCAGCAGTCAAAGGACAGGGCTTGGGGGGAACATTCAGTACTTC
j_call: TRBJ2-4
d_call: TRBD1
v_call: TRBV27

cdr3_aa: CASSLGEGWGNQPQHF
cdr3_nt: TGTGCCAGCAGCTTGGGAGAGGGTTGGGGCAATCAGCCCCAGCATTTT
j_call: TRBJ1-5
d_call: .
v_call: TRBV5-6

cdr3_aa: CASSATSTGDSPLHF
cdr3_nt: TGTGCCAGCAGTGCCACATCGACAGGGGATTCACCCCTCCACTTT
j_call: TRBJ1-6
d_call: TRBD1
v_call: TRBV6-4

cdr3_aa: CSVIGQGAAETQYF
cdr3_nt: TGCAGCGTGATCGGACAGGGAGCGGCTGAGACCCAGTACTTC
j_call: TRBJ2-5
d_call: TRBD1
v_call: TRBV29-1

cdr3_aa: CASSQTGGFDGYTF
cdr3_nt: TGTGCCAGCAGCCAGACAGGGGGGTTTGATGGCTACACCTTC
j_call: TRBJ1-2
d_call: TRBD1
v_call: TRBV2

cdr3_aa: CASSTYTRYEQYF
cdr3_nt: TGTGCCAGCAGTACGTACACTAGATACGAGCAGTACTTC
j_call: TRBJ2-7
d_call: .
v_call: TRBV6-5

cdr3_aa: CASSGGSADSYEQYF
cdr3_nt: TGCGCCAGCAGTGGTGGTAGCGCGGATTCCTACGAGCAGTACTTC
j_call: TRBJ2-7
d_call: .
v_call: TRBV10-2

cdr3_aa: CASSPPAEETQYF
cdr3_nt: TGTGCCAGCAGCCCCCCAGCGGAAGAGACCCAGTACTTC
j_call: TRBJ2-5
d_call: .
v_call: TRBV7-9

cdr3_aa: CASSHYEQYF
cdr3_nt: TGTGCCAGCAGCCACTACGAGCAGTACTTC
j_call: TRBJ2-7
d_call: .
v_call: TRBV6-4

cdr3_aa: CASTPSPSSYEQYF
cdr3_nt: TGTGCCAGCACCCCCTCCCCGAGCTCCTACGAGCAGTACTTC
j_call: TRBJ2-7
d_call: .
v_call: TRBV5-6

cdr3_aa: CASRQTRGPSDTQYF
cdr3_nt: TGCGCCAGCAGACAAACACGAGGGCCCTCAGATACGCAGTATTTT
j_call: TRBJ2-3
d_call: .
v_call: TRBV4-3

cdr3_aa: CASSLGSSGNYNEQFF
cdr3_nt: TGTGCCAGCAGCTTAGGTTCTAGCGGGAACTACAATGAGCAGTTCTTC
j_call: TRBJ2-1
d_call: TRBD2
v_call: TRBV7-8

cdr3_aa: CASSLKGQGTEAFF
cdr3_nt: TGTGCCAGCAGCTTAAAAGGACAGGGGACTGAAGCTTTCTTT
j_call: TRBJ1-1
d_call: TRBD1
v_call: TRBV7-3

cdr3_aa: CASSQSRGFYGYTF
cdr3_nt: TGCGCCAGCAGTCAATCCAGGGGATTCTATGGCTACACCTTC
j_call: TRBJ1-2
d_call: .
v_call: TRBV10-2

cdr3_aa: CASSQERDTEAFF
cdr3_nt: TGCGCCAGCAGCCAAGAACGGGACACTGAAGCTTTCTTT
j_call: TRBJ1-1
d_call: .
v_call: TRBV4-1

cdr3_aa: CASSVSGEGLEQYF
cdr3_nt: TGTGCCAGTAGTGTGTCGGGAGAGGGCCTCGAGCAGTACTTC
j_call: TRBJ2-7
d_call: .
v_call: TRBV19

cdr3_aa: CASQDSNQPQHF
cdr3_nt: TGTGCCAGCCAGGATAGCAATCAGCCCCAGCATTTT
j_call: TRBJ1-5
d_call: .
v_call: TRBV2

cdr3_aa: CASILRGGAGTEAFF
cdr3_nt: TGTGCCAGCATATTAAGGGGGGGGGCGGGCACTGAAGCTTTCTTT
j_call: TRBJ1-1
d_call: .
v_call: TRBV27

cdr3_aa: CASSQGTISAEQFF
cdr3_nt: TGCGCCAGCAGCCAGGGGACAATCTCGGCTGAGCAGTTCTTC
j_call: TRBJ2-1
d_call: .
v_call: TRBV4-3

cdr3_aa: CASHHRDEQYF
cdr3_nt: TGCGCCAGCCACCACCGGGACGAGCAGTACTTC
j_call: TRBJ2-7
d_call: .
v_call: TRBV5-1

cdr3_aa: CASSTVQGARYEQYF
cdr3_nt: TGCGCCAGCAGCACCGTACAGGGGGCGCGGTACGAGCAGTACTTC
j_call: TRBJ2-7
d_call: TRBD1
v_call: TRBV5-1

cdr3_aa: CAWSYGTSGGYEQYF
cdr3_nt: TGTGCCTGGAGTTATGGGACTAGCGGAGGCTACGAGCAGTACTTC
j_call: TRBJ2-7
d_call: TRBD2
v_call: TRBV30

cdr3_aa: CSVEDLAGYEQYF
cdr3_nt: TGCAGCGTTGAAGATCTAGCGGGATACGAGCAGTACTTC
j_call: TRBJ2-7
d_call: TRBD2
v_call: TRBV29-1

cdr3_aa: CASSHSGSSTDTQYF
cdr3_nt: TGTGCCAGCAGCCACAGCGGCTCTAGCACAGATACGCAGTATTTT
j_call: TRBJ2-3
d_call: .
v_call: TRBV11-2

cdr3_aa: CASSLIPPGNEKLFF
cdr3_nt: TGTGCCAGCAGCTTAATCCCCCCCGGTAATGAAAAACTGTTTTTT
j_call: TRBJ1-4
d_call: .
v_call: TRBV11-2

cdr3_aa: CASSQVIRDRAGTGELFF
cdr3_nt: TGTGCCAGCAGCCAAGTTATAAGGGACAGGGCCGGTACCGGGGAGCTGTTTTTT
j_call: TRBJ2-2
d_call: TRBD1
v_call: TRBV4-2